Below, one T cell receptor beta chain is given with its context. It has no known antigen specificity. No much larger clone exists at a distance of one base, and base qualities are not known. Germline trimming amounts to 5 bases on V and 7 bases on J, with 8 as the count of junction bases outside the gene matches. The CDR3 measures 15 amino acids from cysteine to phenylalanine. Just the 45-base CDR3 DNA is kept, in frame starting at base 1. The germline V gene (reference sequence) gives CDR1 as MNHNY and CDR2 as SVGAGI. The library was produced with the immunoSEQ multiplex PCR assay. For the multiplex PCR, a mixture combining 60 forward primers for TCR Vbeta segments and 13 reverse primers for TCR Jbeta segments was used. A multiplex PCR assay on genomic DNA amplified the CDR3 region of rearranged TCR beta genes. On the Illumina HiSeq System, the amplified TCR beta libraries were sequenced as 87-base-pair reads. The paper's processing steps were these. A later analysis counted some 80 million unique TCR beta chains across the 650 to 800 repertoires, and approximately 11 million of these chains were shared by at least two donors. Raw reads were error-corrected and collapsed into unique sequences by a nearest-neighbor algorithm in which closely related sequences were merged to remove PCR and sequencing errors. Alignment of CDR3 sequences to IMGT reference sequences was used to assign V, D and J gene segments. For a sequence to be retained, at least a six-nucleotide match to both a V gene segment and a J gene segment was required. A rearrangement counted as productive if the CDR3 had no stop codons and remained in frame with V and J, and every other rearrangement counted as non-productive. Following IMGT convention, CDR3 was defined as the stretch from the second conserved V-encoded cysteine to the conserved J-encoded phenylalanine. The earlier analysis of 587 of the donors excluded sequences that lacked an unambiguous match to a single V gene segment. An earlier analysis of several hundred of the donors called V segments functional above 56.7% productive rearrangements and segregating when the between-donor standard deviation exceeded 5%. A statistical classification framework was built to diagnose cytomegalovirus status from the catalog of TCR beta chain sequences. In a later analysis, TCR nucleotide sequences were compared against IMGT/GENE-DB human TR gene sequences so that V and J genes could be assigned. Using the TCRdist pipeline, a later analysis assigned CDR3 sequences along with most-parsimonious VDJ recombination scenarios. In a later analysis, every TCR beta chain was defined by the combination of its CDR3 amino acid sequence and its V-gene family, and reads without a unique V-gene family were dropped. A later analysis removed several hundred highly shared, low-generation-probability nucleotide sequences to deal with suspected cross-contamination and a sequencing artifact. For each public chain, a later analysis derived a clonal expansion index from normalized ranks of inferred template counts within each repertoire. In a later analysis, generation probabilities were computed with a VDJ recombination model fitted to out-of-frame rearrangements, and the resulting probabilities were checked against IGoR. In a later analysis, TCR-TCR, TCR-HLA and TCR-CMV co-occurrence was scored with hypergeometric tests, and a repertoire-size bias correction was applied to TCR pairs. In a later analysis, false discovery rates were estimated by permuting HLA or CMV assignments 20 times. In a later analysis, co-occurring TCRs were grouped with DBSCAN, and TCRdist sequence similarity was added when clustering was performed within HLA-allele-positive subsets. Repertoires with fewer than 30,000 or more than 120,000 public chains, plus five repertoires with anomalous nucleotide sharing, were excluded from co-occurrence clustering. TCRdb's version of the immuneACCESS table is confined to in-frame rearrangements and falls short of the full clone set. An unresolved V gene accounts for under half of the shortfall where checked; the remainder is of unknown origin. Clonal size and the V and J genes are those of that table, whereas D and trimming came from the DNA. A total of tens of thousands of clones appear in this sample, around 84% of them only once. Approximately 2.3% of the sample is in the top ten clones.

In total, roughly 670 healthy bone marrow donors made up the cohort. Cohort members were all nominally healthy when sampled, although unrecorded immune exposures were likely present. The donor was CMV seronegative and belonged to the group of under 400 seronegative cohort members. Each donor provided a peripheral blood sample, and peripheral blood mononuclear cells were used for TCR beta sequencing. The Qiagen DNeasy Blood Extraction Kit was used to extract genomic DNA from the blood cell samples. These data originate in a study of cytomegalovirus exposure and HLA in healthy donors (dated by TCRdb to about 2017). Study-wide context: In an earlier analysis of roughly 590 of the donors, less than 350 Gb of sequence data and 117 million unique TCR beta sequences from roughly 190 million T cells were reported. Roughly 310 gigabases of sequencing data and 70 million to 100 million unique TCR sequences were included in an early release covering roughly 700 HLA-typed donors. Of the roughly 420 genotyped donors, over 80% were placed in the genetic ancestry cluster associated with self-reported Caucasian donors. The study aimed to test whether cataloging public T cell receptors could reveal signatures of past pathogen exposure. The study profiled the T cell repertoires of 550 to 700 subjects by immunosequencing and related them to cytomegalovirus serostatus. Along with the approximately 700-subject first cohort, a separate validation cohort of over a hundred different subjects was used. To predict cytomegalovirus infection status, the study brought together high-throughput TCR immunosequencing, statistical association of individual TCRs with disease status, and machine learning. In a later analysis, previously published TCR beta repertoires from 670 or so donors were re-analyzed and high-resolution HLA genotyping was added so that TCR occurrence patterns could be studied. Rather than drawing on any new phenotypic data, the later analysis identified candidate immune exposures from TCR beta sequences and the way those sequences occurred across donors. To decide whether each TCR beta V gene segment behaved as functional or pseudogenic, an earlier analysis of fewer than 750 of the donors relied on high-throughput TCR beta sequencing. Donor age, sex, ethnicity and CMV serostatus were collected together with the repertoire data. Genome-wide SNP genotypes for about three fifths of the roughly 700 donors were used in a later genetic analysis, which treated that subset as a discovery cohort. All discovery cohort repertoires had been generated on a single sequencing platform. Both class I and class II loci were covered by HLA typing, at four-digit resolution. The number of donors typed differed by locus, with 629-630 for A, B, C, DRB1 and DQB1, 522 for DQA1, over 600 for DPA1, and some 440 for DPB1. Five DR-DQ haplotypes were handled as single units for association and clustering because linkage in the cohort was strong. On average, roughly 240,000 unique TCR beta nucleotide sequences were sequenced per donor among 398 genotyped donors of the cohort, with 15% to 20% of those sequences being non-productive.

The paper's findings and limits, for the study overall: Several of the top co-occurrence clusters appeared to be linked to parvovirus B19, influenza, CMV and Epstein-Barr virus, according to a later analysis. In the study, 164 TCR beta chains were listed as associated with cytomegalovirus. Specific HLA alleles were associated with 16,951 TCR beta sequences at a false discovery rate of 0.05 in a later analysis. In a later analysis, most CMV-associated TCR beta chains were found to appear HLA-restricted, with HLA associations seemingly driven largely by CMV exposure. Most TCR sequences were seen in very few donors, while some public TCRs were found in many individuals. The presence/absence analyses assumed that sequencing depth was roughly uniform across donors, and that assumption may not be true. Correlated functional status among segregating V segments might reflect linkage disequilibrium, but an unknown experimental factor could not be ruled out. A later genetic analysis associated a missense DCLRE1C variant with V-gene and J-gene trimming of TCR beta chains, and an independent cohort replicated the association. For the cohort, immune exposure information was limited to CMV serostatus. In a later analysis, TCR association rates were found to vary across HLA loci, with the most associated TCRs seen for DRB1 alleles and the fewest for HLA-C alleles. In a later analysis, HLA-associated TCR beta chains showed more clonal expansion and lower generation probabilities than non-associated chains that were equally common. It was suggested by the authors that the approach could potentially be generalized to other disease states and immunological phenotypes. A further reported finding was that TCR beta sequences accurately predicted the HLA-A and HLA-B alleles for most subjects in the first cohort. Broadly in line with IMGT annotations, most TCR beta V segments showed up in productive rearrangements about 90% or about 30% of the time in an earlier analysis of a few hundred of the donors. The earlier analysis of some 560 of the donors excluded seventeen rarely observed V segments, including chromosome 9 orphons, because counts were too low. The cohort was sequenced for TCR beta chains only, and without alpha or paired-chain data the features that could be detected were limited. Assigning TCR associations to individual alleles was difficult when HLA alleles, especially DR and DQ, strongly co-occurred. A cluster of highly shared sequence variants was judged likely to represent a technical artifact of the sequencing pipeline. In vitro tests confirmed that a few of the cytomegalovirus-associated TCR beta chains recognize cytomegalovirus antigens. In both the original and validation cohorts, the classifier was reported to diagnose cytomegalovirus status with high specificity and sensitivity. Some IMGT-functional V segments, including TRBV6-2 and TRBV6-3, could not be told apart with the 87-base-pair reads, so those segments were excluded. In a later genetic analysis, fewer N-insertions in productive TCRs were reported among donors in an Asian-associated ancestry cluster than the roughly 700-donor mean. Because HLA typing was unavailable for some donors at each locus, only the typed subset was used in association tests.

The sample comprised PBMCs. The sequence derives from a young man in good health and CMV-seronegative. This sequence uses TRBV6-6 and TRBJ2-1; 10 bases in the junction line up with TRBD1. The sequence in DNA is TGTGCCAGCAGTCACCGGGACAGGGGAAAGAATGAGCAGTTCTTC. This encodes CASSHRDRGKNEQFF.